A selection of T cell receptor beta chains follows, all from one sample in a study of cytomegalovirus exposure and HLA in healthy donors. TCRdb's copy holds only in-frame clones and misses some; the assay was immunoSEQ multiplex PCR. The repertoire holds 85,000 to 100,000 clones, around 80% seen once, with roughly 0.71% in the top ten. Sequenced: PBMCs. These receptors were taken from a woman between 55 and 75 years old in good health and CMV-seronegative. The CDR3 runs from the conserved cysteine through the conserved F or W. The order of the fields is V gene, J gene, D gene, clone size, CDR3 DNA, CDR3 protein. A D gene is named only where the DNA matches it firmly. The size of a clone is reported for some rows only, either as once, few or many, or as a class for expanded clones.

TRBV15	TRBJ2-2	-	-	TGTGCCACCAGCAGAGATCATGGGGGGTATAGCACCGGGGAGCTGTTTTTT	CATSRDHGGYSTGELFF
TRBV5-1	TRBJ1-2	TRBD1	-	TGCGCCAGCAGCCCCGACAGGGGCAGCTATGGCTACACCTTC	CASSPDRGSYGYTF
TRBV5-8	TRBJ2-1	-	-	TGTGCCAGCAGCTTGGACAGGGTGGTATACAATGAGCAGTTCTTC	CASSLDRVVYNEQFF
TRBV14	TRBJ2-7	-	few	TGTGCCAGCAGCTCGCGGACTAAACCCTACGAGCAGTACTTC	CASSSRTKPYEQYF
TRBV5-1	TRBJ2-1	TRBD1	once	TGCGCCAGCAGCTTGGAGTCAGGGGGCGAGCAGTTCTTC	CASSLESGGEQFF
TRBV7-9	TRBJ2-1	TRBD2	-	TGTGCCAGCAGCTTAAGCGGGAGGGCCGGGGAGCAGTTCTTC	CASSLSGRAGEQFF
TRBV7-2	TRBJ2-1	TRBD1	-	TGTGCCAGCAGCTTAGCCGGGACAGGTATAAATGAGCAGTTCTTC	CASSLAGTGINEQFF
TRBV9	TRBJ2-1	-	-	TGTGCCAGCAGCGGCGCTAGCGCCCAAAAAGGTAACAATGAGCAGTTCTTC	CASSGASAQKGNNEQFF
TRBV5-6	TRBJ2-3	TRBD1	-	TGTGCCAGCAGCGAAAACAGGGGTTCCACAGATACGCAGTATTTT	CASSENRGSTDTQYF
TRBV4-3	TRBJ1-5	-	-	TGCGCCAGCAGCCGAGGACTGCTCAATCAGCCCCAGCATTTT	CASSRGLLNQPQHF
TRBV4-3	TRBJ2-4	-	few	TGCGCCAGCAGCCCAAGGGGGAAGGGCTACATTCAGTACTTC	CASSPRGKGYIQYF
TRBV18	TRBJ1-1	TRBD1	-	TGTGCCAGCTCACCACGTAATCGCCCGGGACAGGGGGCTGGCACTGAAGCTTTCTTT	CASSPRNRPGQGAGTEAFF